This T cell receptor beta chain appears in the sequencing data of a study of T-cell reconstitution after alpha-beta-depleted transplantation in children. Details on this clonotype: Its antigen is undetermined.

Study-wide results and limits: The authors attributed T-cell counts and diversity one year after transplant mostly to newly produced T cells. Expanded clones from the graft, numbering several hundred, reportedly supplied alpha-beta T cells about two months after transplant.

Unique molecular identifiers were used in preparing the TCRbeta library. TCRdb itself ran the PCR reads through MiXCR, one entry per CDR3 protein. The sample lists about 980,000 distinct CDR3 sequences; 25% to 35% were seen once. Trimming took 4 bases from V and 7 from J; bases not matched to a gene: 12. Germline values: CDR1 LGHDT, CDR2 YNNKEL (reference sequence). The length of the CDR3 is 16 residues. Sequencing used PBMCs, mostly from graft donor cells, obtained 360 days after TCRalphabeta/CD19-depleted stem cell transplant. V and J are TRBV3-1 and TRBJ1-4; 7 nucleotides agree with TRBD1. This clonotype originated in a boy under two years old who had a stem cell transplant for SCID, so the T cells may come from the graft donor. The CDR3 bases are TGTGCCAGCAGCCCCCGTCAGACAGGGCCAAGTGAAAAACTGTTTTTT. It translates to CASSPRQTGPSEKLFF.